The sequence of this T cell receptor beta chain was determined in a study of blood T cell repertoires in COVID-19. Study as a whole: Some COVID-19 samples were acute and others convalescent; all came from the United States, Italy and Spain. T cells, B-cell-depleted T cells, or PBMCs supplied cDNA or gDNA.

The authors' processing: The authors estimated nucleated cell counts from reference gene primer amplification. The table came from immunoSEQ multiplex PCR; TCRdb's copy has only in-frame clones and leaves some out. V and J calls and clone size are as listed in that table; D and trimming were resolved from the DNA. The sample shows around 150,000 clones, 86% of them seen only once. In this sample, this clone turned up once. The sequenced material came from peripheral blood. This receptor was identified in a man between 70 and 80 years old with acute or convalescent COVID-19.

CDR3 protein: CASSALTGGTDTQYF. Here the CDR3 DNA reads TGTGCCAGCAGCGCCCTGACAGGGGGCACAGATACGCAGTATTTT. The rearrangement links TRBV9 to TRBJ2-3; 8 bases are shared with TRBD1. The V segment lost 3 bases and the J segment 1 base; nucleotides outside the gene matches: 4. CDR3 length equals 15 residues. Germline lookup yields CDR1 SGDLS and CDR2 YYNGEE. The variable domain in full, completed from reference TRBV9 and TRBJ2-3, reads DSGVTQTPKHLITATGQRVTLRCSPRSGDLSVYWYQQSLDQGLQFLIQYYNGEERAKGNILERFSAQQFPDLHSELNLSSLELGDSALYFCASSALTGGTDTQYFGPGTRLTVL.